This T cell receptor (beta chain) is from a study of PD-L1 blockade in urothelial cancer. Study context: T cell content in blood samples showed a median of about 150,000. Overall study findings and caveats: Lower than median blood TCR clonality before treatment predicted better survival.

PCRs were each spiked with synthetic TCR analog templates. The table came from immunoSEQ multiplex PCR; TCRdb's copy has only in-frame clones and leaves some out. The sample consists of over 70,000 clones, approximately 82% of them appearing once. The CDR3 runs to 18 residues. V lost 2 bases, J lost 7 bases, and 15 bases stayed unmatched. Germline lookup yields CDR1 SEHNR and CDR2 FQNEAQ (reference sequence). This clone has only a few counts. Its specificity is not known. Time point here: peripheral blood 6 weeks after treatment start. The input for sequencing was PBMCs, taken around atezolizumab (anti-PD-L1) treatment. This chain uses TRBV7-9 with TRBJ2-5; 11 bases match TRBD2. The origin of this receptor is a man aged 70-80 years with urothelial cancer. In DNA form, the CDR3 reads TGTGCCAGCAGCTTACCCCTAAGACTAGCGGGGCGTTCCGGGACCCAGTACTTC. As protein: CASSLPLRLAGRSGTQYF.